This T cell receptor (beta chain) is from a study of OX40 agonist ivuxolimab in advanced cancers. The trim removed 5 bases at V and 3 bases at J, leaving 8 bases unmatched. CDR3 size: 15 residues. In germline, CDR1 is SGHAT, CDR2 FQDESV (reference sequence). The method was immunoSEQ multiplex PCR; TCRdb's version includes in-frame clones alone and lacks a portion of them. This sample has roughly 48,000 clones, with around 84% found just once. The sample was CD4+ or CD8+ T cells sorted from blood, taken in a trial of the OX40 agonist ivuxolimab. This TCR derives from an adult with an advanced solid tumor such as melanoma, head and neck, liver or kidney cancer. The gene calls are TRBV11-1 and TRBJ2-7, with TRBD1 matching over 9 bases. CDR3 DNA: TGTGCCAGCAGCCGACCGGGACAGGGACTCTACGAGCAGTACTTC. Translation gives CASSRPGQGLYEQYF.